This T cell receptor (beta chain) was retrieved from a study of T cell changes during pregnancy in multiple sclerosis. Sequenced by immunoSEQ multiplex PCR; TCRdb stores in-frame clones only, minus some. The sample includes roughly 73,000 clones, roughly nine tenths of them seen just once. CDR1 is MRHNA, CDR2 SNTAGT, per germline. This CDR3 has 15 residues. V lost 6 bases and J lost 5, with 20 bases in between. The material sequenced was peripheral blood, taken in the second trimester of pregnancy. This TCR derives from a female donor in good health, enrolled as a control in a pregnancy study. The chain couples TRBV6-4 to TRBJ2-7; maybe TRBD2 (5 bases). The CDR3 region has the DNA TGTGCCAGCAGGAGGACTCCCCTCGACGTAGACGAGCAGTACTTC. Its translation is CASRRTPLDVDEQYF.